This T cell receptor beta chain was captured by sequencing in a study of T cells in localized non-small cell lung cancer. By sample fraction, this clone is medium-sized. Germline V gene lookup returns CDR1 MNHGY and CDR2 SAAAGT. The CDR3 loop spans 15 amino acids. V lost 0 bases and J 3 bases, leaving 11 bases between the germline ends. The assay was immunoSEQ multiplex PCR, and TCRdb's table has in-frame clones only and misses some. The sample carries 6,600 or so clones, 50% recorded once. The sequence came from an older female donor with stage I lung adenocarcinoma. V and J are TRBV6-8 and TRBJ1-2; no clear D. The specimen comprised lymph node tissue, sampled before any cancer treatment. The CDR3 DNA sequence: TGTGCCAGCAGTTACTCGCCTTATCGACACTATGGCTACACCTTC. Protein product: CASSYSPYRHYGYTF.